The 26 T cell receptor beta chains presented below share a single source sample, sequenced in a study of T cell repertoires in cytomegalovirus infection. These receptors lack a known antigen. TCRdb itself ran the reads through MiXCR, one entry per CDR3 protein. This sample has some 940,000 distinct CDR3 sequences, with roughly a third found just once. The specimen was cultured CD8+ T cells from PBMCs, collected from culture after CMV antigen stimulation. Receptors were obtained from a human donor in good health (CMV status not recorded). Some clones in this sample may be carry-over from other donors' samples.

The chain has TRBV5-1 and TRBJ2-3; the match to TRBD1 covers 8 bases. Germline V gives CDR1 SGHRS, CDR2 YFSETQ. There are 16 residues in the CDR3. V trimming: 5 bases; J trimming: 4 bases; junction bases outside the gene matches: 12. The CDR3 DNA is TGCGCCAGCAGTGATGGACAGGGATGGTTCGCAGATACGCAGTATTTT. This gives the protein CASSDGQGWFADTQYF.

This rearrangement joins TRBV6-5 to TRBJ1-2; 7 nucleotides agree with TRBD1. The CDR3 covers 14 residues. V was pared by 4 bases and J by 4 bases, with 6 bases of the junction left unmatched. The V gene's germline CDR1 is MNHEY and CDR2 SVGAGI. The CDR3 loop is CASSSPDRVYGYTF. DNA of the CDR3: TGTGCCAGCAGTTCCCCCGACAGGGTCTATGGCTACACCTTC.

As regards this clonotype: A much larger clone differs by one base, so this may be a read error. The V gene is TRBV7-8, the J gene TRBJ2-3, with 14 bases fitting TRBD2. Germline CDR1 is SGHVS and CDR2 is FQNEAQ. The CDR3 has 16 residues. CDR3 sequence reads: CAGSSGLAGGRDTQYF. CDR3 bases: TGTGCCGGCAGCTCCGGACTAGCGGGGGGCAGGGATACGCAGTATTTT.

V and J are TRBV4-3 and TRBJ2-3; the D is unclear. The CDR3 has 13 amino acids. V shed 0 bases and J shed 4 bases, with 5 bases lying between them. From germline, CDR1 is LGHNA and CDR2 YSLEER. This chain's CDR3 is CASSQDVADTQYF. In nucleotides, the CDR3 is TGCGCCAGCAGCCAAGATGTAGCAGATACGCAGTATTTT.

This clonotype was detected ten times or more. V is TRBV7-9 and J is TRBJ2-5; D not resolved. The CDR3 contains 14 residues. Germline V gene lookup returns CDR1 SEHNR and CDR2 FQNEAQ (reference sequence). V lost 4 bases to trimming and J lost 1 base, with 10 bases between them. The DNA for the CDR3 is TGTGCCAGCAGCTCACCTACGGCCCAAGAGACCCAGTACTTC. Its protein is CASSSPTAQETQYF.

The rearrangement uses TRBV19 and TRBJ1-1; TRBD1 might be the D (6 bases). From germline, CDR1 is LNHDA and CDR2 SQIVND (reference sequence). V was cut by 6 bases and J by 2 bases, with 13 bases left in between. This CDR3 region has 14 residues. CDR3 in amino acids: CASSPMDSNTEAFF. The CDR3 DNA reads TGTGCCAGTAGCCCTATGGACAGTAACACTGAAGCTTTCTTT.

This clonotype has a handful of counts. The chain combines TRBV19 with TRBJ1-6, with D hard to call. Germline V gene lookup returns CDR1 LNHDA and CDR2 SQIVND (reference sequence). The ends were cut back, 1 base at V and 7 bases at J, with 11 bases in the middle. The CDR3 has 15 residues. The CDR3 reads CASSIVEGTNSPLHF. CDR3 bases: TGTGCCAGTAGTATAGTCGAGGGAACGAATTCACCCCTCCACTTT.

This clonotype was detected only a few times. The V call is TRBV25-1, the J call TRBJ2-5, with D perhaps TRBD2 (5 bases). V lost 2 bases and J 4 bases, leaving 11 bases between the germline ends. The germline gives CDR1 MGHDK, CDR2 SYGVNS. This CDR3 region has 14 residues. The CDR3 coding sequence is TGTGCCAGCAGTGAACCGGGGTTGGGAGAGACCCAGTACTTC. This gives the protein CASSEPGLGETQYF.

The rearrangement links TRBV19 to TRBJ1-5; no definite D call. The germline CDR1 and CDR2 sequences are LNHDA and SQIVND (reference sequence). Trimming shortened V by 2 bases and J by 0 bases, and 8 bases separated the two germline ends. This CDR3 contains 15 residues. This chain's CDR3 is CASSIQEPSNQPQHF. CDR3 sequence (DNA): TGTGCCAGTAGTATACAGGAACCTAGCAATCAGCCCCAGCATTTT.

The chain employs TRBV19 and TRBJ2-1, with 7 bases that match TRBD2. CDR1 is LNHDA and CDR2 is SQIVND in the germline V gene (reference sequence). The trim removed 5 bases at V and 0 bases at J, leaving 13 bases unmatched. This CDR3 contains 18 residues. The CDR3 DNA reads TGTGCCAGTAGTTGGGCTATTCCGGGACTACCCTCCTACAATGAGCAGTTCTTC. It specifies CASSWAIPGLPSYNEQFF.

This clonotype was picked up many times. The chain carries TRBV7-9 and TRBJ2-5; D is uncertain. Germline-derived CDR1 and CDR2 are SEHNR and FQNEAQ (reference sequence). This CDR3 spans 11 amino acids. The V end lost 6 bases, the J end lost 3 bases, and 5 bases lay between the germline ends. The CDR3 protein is CASSSKETQYF. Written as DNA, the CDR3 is TGTGCCAGCAGTTCGAAAGAGACCCAGTACTTC.

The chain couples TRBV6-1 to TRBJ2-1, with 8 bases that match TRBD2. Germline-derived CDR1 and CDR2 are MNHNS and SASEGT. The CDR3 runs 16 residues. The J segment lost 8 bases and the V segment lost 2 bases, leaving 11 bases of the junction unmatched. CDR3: CASSERSGGSGDEQFF. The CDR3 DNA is TGTGCCAGCAGTGAAAGGAGCGGGGGCTCAGGGGATGAGCAGTTCTTC.

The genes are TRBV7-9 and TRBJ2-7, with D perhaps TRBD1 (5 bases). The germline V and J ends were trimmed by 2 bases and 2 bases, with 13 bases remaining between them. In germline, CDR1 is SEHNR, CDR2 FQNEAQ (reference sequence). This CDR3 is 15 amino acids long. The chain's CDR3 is CASSLSWTPTYEQYF. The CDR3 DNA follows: TGTGCCAGCAGCTTATCGTGGACACCCACCTACGAGCAGTACTTC.

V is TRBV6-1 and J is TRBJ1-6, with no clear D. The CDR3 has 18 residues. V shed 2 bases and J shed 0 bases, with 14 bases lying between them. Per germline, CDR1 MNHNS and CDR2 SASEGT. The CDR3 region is CASSEFEPLSSYNSPLHF. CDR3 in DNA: TGTGCCAGCAGTGAATTTGAGCCGTTGAGCTCCTATAATTCACCCCTCCACTTT.

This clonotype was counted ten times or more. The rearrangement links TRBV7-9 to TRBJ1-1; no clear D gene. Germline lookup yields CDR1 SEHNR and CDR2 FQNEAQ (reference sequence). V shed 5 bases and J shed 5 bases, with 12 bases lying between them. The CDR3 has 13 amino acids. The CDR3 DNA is TGTGCCAGCAGCCGAGGCCTCGGAACTGAAGCTTTCTTT. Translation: CASSRGLGTEAFF.

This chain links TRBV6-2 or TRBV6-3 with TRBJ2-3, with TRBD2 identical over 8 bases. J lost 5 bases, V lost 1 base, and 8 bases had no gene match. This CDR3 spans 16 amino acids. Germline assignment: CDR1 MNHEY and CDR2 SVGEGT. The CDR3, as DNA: TGTGCCAGCAGTTACTTCCGTAGCGGGGCCGGAGATACGCAGTATTTT. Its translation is CASSYFRSGAGDTQYF.

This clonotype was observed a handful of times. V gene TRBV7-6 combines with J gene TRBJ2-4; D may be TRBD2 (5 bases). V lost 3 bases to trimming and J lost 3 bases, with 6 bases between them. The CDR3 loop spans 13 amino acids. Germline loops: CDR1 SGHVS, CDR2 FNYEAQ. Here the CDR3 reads CASSFGGKNIQYF. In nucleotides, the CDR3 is TGTGCCAGCAGCTTTGGAGGCAAAAACATTCAGTACTTC.

The CDR3 spells CASSPPGQGGGTQPQHF. CDR3 sequence (DNA): TGTGCCAGCAGCCCGCCGGGACAGGGTGGTGGGACTCAGCCCCAGCATTTT. This rearrangement joins TRBV7-4 to TRBJ1-5; TRBD1 agrees at 9 bases. J lost 6 bases, V lost 5 bases, and 14 bases had no gene match. The CDR3 runs 17 residues. CDR1 is SGHVT, CDR2 SQSDAQ, per germline.

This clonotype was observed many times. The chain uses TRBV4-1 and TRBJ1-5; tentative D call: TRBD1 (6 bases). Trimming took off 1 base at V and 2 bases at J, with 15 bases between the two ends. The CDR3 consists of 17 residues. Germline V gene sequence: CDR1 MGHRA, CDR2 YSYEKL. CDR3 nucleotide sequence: TGCGCCAGCAGCCAAGGACAGGTGGGGCCTGGCAATCAGCCCCAGCATTTT. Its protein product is CASSQGQVGPGNQPQHF.

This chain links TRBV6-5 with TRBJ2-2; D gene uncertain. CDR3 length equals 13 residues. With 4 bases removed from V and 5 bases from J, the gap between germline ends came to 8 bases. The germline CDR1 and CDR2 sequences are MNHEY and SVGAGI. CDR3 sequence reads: CASSFAATGELFF. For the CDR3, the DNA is TGTGCCAGCAGTTTCGCAGCAACCGGGGAGCTGTTTTTT.

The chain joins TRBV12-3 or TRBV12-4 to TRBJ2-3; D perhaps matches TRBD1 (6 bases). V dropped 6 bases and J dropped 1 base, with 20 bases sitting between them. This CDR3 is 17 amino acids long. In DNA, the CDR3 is TGTGCCAGCAGGGCAGGGGAAAGGGAAGTGGGCACAGATACGCAGTATTTT. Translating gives CASRAGEREVGTDTQYF.

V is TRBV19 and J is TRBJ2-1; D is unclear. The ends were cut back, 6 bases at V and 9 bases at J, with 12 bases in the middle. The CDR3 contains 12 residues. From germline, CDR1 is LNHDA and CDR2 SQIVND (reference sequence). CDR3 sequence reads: CASSPFYSEQFF. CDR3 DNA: TGTGCCAGTAGCCCTTTCTACTCTGAGCAGTTCTTC.

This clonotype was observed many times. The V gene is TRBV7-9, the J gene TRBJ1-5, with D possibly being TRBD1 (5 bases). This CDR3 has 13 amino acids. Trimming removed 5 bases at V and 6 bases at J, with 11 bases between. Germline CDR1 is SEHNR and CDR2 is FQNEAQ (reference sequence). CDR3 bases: TGTGCCAGCAGCCAAGCAGGGACTCAGCCCCAGCATTTT. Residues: CASSQAGTQPQHF.

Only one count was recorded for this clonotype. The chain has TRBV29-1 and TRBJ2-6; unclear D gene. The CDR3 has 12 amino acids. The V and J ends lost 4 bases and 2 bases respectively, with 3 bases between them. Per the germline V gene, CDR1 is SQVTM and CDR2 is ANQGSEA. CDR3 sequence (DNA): TGCAGCGTTGCCACTGGGGCCAACGTCCTGACTTTC. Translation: CSVATGANVLTF.

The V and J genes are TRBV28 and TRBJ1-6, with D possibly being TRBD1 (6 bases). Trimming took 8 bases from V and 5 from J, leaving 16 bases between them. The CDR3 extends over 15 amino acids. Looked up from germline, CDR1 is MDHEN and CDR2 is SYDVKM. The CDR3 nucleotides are TGTGCCAGCGGCTCTGTCGGACAGAATAATTCACCCCTCCACTTT. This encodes CASGSVGQNNSPLHF.

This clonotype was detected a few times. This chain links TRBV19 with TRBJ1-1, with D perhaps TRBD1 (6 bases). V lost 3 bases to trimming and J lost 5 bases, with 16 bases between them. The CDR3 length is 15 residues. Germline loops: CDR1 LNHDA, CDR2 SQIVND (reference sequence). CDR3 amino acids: CASSIPRGAFTEAFF. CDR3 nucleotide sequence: TGTGCCAGTAGTATCCCCCGGGGGGCGTTTACTGAAGCTTTCTTT.